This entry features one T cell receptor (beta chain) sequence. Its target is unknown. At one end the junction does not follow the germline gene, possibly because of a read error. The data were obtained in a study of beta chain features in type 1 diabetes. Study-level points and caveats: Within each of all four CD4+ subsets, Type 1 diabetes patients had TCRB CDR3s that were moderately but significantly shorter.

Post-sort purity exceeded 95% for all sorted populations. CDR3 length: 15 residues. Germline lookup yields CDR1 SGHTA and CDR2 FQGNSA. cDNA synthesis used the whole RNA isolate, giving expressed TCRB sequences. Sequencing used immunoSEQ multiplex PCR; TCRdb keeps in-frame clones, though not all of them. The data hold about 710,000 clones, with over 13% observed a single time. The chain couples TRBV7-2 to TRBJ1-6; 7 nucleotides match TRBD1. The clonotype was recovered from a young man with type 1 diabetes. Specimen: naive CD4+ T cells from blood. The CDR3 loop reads CAGSISRQGNSPLHF. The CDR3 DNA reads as TGTGCCGGCAGCATATCCCGACAGGGTAATTCACCCCTCCACTTT. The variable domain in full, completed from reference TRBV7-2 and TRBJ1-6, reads GAGVSQSPSNKVTEKGKDVELRCDPISGHTALYWYRQSLGQGLEFLIYFQGNSAPDKSGLPSDRFSAERTGGSVSTLTIQRTQQEDSAVYLCAGSISRQGNSPLHFGNGTRLTVT.